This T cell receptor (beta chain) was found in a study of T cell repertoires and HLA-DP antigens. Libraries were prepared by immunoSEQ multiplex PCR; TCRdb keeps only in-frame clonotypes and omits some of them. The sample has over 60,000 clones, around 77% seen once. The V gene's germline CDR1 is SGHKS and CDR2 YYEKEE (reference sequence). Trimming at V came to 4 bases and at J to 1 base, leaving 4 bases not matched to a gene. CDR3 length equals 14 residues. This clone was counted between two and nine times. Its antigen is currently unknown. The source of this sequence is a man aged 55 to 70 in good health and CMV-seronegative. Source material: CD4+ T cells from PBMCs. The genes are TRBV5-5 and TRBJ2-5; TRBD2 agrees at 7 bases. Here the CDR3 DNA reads TGTGCCAGCAGCGGGCTAGCGGCCCAAGAGACCCAGTACTTC. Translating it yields CASSGLAAQETQYF.